This TCR beta chain was retrieved from a study of hypomethylating agent response in myelodysplastic syndrome (TCRdb year 2021). As for the study more broadly: Patients were treated with the hypomethylating agents azacitidine (8 of 11) or decitabine (3 of 11). Among the myelodysplastic syndrome patients in the cohort, several were male and 2 were female. A mean patient age of around 70 +/- 6 years was recorded, and a diploid cytogenetic profile was observed most commonly. The mutation found most frequently was TET2, which appeared in about 50% of the 11 patients. Six or seven patients responded with complete response or hematologic improvement, and 4 or 5 patients were non-responders. Response was defined as complete response or hematologic improvement, and patients meeting neither criterion were classed as non-responders.

T-cell subsets were not sorted, and bulk bone marrow was analyzed instead. Bone marrow from more than nine myelodysplastic syndrome patients was immunosequenced for TCR beta CDR3 regions before and after hypomethylating agent therapy. For longitudinal repertoire tracking, every patient provided one baseline bone marrow and two to three bone marrows collected at different post-treatment timepoints. Genomic DNA was extracted from whole bone marrow, and quality was checked by TapeStation, NanoDrop OneC and PicoGreen assays. Library generation was performed with the immunoSEQ multiplex PCR assay. Survey resolution was used, with two replicates of about 200 ng each, totaling about 400 ng of DNA per sample. Rearranged TCRB sequences in genomic DNA were detected with the hsTCRB kit, which uses multiplex PCR primers directed at V and J genes. In the first PCR, the CDR3 region was amplified for approximately 30 cycles with the QIAGEN Multiplex PCR Kit. Sample barcodes and Illumina adapters were attached to each replicate during a second PCR lasting 7 to 9 cycles. Pooled libraries were quantified with a QuantStudio 6 and the KAPA library quantification kit. About 14 pM of pooled libraries was sequenced on an Illumina MiSeq using 156-cycle single-end reads plus a 15-cycle index read. Under the source paper's analysis protocol: VDJdb annotation flagged 1.5% to 2% of 150,000 to 200,000 unique clonotypes as previously reported viral-epitope-specific. Raw reads were processed into normalized, annotated TCRB repertoires with the immunoSEQ Data Assistant and immunoSEQ Analyzer. Clonotypes were analyzed with the immunarch R package version 0.6.5 and BioAnalyzer. Before richness was estimated, every repertoire was downsampled to match the clone count of the smallest repertoire. Clonotypes were categorized as expanded, contracted or novel by Fisher's exact tests, where a novel clonotype had zero frequency before treatment. Significantly changed CDR3 beta sequences were clustered with GLIPH2 using simulation_depth=1000 and kmer_min_depth=3, and CDR3s shorter than five residues were excluded. What TCRdb holds here is the immuneACCESS table cut down to in-frame rearrangements. Part of the clones is not present; checked against another copy, under half of the missing clones reflect an unresolved V gene, and the others are unexplained. V and J calls and clone size are those listed in that table; D and trimming were worked out from the DNA. This sample comprises around 11,000 clones, over 80% of them detected only once. The ten largest clones capture about 4% of the sample.

Per the germline V gene, SGDLS is the CDR1 and YYNGEE is the CDR2. CDR3 length: 14 amino acids, cysteine to phenylalanine. Of the read, only the CDR3 DNA is kept; its 42 bases are in frame from base 1. V is cut by 4 bases and J by 4 bases, and the space between the germline ends is 14 bases. What the study reported, not specific to this receptor: Novel clonotypes emerged more often in responders, while non-responders showed more contracted clonotypes after treatment. Age matching of healthy control donors to MDS patients was not performed, and the MDS versus healthy comparison could have been impacted by this lack of age matching. No significant change in richness, rarefaction diversity or clonality was detected after hypomethylating agent treatment, either across all patients or within response groups. A possible recognition of novel MDS antigens by the shared GLIPH2 clusters was not confirmed and needs experimental validation. The cohort was small, with only 11 patients analyzed.

In the case of this clone: Its binding antigen is unknown. Base-call qualities are not available, and no considerably larger clone is one nucleotide away.

The rearranged segments are TRBV9 and TRBJ1-1; perhaps TRBD1 is the D gene, with 5 bases matching. The receptor comes from a human donor with myelodysplastic syndrome. The specimen comprised bone marrow, sampled before or after starting hypomethylating agent treatment for myelodysplastic syndrome (not recorded which). The CDR3 is CASSPGDLSTEAFF. The DNA reads as follows: TGTGCCAGCAGCCCGGGGGATTTAAGCACTGAAGCTTTCTTT.